Detailed here is one T cell receptor beta chain. These data originate in a study of control samples from healthy donors and cancer patients. Only in-frame clones appear in the TCRdb table, and some are missing; sequencing was by immunoSEQ multiplex PCR. The repertoire holds 150,000 to 200,000 clones, with about nine tenths as singletons. Trimming pared 0 bases from V and 1 base from J, leaving 11 bases between. The germline V gene has CDR1 SGHRS and CDR2 YFSETQ. The CDR3 contains 16 residues. This sequence was found in a woman aged 25 to 39 in good health. This chain uses TRBV5-1 with TRBJ2-1; possible D gene TRBD2, 6 bases. Material: blood. CDR3 nucleotide sequence: TGCGCCAGCAGCTTGGGGGGACTGCATTCCTACAATGAGCAGTTCTTC. As protein: CASSLGGLHSYNEQFF. The variable domain in full, completed from reference TRBV5-1 and TRBJ2-1, reads KAGVTQTPRYLIKTRGQQVTLSCSPISGHRSVSWYQQTPGQGLQFLFEYFSETQRNKGNFPGRFSGRQFSNSRSEMNVSTLELGDSALYLCASSLGGLHSYNEQFFGPGTRLTVL.